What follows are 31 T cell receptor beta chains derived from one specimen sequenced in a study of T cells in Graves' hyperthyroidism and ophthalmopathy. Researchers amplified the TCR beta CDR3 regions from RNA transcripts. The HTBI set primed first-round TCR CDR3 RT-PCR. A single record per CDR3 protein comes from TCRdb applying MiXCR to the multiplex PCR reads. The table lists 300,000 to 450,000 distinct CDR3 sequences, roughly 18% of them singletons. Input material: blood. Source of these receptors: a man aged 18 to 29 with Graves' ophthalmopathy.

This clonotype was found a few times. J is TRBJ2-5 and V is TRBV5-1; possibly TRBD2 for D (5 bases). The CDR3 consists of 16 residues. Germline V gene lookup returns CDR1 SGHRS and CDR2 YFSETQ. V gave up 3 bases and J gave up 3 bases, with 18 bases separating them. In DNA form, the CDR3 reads TGCGCCAGCAGCTGGGGATCGGACTCGAAAAAAGAGACCCAGTACTTC. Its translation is CASSWGSDSKKETQYF. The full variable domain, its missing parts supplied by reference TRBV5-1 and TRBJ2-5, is KAGVTQTPRYLIKTRGQQVTLSCSPISGHRSVSWYQQTPGQGLQFLFEYFSETQRNKGNFPGRFSGRQFSNSRSEMNVSTLELGDSALYLCASSWGSDSKKETQYFGPGTRLLVL.

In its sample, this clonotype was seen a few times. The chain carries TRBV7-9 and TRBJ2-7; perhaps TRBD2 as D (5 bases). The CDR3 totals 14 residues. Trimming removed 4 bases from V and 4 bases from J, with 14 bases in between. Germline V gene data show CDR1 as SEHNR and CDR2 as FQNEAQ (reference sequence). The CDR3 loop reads CASSSPPGIYEQYF. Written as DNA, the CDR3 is TGTGCCAGCAGCTCCCCGCCGGGGATTTACGAGCAGTACTTC.

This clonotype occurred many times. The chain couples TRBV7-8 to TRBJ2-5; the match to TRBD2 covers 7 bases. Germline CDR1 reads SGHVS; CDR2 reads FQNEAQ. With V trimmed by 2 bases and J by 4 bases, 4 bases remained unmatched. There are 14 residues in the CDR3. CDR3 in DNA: TGTGCCAGCAGCTTATGGGAGGGGTCAGAGACCCAGTACTTC. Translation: CASSLWEGSETQYF.

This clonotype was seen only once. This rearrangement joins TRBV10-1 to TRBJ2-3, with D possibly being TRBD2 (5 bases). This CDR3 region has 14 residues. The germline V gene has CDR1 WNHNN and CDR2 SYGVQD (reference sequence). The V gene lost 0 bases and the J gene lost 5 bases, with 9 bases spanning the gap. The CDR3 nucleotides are TGCGCCAGCAGTGAGTCTGGACTTTTAGATACGCAGTATTTT. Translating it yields CASSESGLLDTQYF.

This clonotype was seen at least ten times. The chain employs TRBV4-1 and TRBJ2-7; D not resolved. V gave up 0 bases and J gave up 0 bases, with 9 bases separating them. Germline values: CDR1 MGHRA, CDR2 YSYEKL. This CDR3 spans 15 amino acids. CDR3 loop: CASSQDTPSSYEQYF. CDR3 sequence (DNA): TGCGCCAGCAGCCAAGATACGCCCAGCTCCTACGAGCAGTACTTC.

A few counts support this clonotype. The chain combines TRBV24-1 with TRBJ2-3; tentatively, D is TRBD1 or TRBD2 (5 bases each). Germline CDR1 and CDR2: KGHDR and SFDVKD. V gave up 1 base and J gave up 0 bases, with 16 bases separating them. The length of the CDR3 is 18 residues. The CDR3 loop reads CATSDLRGATTSTDTQYF. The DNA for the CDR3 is TGTGCCACCAGTGATTTAAGAGGGGCTACCACTAGCACAGATACGCAGTATTTT.

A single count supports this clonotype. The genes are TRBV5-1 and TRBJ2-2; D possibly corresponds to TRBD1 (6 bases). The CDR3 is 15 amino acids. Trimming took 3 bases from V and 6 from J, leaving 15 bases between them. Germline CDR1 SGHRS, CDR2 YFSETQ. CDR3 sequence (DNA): TGCGCCAGCAGCTCCCAGGCCGAGGGGGCCGGGGAGCTGTTTTTT. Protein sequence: CASSSQAEGAGELFF.

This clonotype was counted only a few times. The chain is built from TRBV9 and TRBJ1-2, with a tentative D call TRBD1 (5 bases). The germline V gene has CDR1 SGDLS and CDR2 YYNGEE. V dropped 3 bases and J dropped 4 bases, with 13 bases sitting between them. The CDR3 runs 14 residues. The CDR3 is CASSDRDVGYGYTF. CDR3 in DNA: TGTGCCAGCAGCGACCGGGACGTGGGCTATGGCTACACCTTC.

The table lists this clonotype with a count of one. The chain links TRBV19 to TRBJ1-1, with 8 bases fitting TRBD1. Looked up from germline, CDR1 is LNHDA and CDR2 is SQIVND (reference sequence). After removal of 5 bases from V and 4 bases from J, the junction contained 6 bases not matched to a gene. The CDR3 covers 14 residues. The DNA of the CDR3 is TGTGCCAGTAGTGCCTGGACAGGGTCCACTGAAGCTTTCTTT. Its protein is CASSAWTGSTEAFF.

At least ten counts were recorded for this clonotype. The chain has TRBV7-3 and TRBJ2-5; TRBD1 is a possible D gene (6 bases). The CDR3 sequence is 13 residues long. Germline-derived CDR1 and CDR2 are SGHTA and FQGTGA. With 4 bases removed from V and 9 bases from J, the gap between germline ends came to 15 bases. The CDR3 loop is CASSWTVLSAQYF. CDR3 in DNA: TGTGCCAGCAGCTGGACAGTACTGTCGGCCCAGTACTTC.

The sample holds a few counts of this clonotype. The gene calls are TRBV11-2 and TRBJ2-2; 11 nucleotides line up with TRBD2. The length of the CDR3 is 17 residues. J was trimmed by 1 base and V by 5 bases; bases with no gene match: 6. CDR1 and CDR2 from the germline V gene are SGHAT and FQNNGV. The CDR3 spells CASSEVAGGVNTGELFF. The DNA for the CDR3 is TGTGCCAGCAGCGAAGTAGCGGGGGGGGTGAACACCGGGGAGCTGTTTTTT.

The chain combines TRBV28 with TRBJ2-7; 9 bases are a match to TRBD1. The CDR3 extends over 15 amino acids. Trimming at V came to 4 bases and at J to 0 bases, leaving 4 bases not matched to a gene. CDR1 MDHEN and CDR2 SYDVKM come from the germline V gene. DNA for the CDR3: TGTGCCAGCAGTTCCACAGGGGGCTTCTCCTACGAGCAGTACTTC. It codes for CASSSTGGFSYEQYF.

CDR3 DNA sequence: TGCGCCAGCAGCCTGCCGGGCTCTGGAAACACCATATATTTT. Protein: CASSLPGSGNTIYF. The J gene is TRBJ1-3, the V gene TRBV4-1; no clear D. V gave up 4 bases and J gave up 0 bases, with 7 bases separating them. This CDR3 has 14 amino acids. CDR1 MGHRA and CDR2 YSYEKL come from the germline V gene.

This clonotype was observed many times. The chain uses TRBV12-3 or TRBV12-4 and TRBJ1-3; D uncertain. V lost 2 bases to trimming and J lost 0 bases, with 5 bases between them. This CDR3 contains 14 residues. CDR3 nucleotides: TGTGCCAGCAGTTTAAGTGCCTCTGGAAACACCATATATTTT. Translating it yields CASSLSASGNTIYF.

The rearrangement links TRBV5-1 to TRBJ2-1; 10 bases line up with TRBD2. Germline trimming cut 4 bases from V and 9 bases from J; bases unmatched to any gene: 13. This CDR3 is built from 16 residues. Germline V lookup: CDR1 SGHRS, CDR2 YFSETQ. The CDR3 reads CASSRLAGVGAAEQFF. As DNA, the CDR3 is TGCGCCAGCAGCCGCCTAGCGGGAGTCGGGGCTGCTGAGCAGTTCTTC.

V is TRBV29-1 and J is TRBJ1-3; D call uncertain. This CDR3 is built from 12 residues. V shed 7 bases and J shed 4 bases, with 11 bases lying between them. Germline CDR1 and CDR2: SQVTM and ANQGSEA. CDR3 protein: CSAGRGGNTIYF. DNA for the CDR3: TGCAGCGCCGGTCGAGGGGGAAACACCATATATTTT. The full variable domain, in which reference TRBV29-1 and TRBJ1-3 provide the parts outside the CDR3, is SAVISQKPSRDICQRGTSLTIQCQVDSQVTMMFWYRQQPGQSLTLIATANQGSEATYESGFVIDKFPISRPNLTFSTLTVSNMSPEDSSIYLCSAGRGGNTIYFGEGSWLTVV.

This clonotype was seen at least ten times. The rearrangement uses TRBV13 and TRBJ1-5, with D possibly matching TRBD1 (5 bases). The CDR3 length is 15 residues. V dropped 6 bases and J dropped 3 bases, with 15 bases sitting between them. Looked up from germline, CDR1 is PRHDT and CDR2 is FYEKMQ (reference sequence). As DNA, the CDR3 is TGTGCCAGCAGTCTAGGGGCGACCGACAATCAGCCCCAGCATTTT. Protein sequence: CASSLGATDNQPQHF.

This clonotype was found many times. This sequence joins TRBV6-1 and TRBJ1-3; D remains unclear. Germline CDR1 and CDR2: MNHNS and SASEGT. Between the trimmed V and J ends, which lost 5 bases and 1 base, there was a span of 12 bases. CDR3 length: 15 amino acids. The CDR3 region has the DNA TGTGCCAGCAGTACTACAGCCTTGTCTGGAAACACCATATATTTT. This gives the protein CASSTTALSGNTIYF.

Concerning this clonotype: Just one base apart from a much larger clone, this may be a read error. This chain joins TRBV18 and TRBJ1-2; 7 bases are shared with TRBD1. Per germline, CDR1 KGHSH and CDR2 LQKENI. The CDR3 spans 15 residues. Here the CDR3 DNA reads TGTGCCAGCCCACCGGACAGGTCCGCTAACTATGGCTACACCTTC. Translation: CASPPDRSANYGYTF.

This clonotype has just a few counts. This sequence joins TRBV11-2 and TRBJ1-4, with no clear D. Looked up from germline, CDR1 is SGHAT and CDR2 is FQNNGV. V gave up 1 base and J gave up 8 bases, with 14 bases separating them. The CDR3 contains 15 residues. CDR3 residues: CASSLGEPGGEKLFF. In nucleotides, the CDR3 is TGTGCCAGCAGCTTAGGAGAGCCGGGAGGGGAAAAACTGTTTTTT.

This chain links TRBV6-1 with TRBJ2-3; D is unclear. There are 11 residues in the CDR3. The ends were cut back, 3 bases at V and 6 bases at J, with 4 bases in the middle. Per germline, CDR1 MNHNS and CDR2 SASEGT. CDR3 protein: CASSEWDTQYF. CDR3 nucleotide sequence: TGTGCCAGCAGTGAGTGGGATACGCAGTATTTT.

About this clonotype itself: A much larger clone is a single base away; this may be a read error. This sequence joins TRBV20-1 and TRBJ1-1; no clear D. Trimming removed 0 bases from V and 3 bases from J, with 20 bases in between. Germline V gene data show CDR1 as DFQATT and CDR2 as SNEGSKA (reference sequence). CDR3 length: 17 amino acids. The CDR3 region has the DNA TGCAGTGCTAGAGATCTCGTGGTTTTCGGGATGGACACTGAAGCTTTCTTT. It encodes CSARDLVVFGMDTEAFF.

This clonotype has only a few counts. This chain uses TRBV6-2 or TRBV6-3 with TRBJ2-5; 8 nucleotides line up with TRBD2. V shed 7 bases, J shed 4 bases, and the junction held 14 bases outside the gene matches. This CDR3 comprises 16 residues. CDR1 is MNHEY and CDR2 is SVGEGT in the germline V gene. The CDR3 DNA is TGTGCCAGCACCCCCTTGCGTCGGGAGGGGCTAGAGACCCAGTACTTC. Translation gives CASTPLRREGLETQYF.

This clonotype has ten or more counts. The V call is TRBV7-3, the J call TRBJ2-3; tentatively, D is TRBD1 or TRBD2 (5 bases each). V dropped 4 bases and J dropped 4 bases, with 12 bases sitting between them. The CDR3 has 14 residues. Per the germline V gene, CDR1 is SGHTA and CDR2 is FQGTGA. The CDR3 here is CASSWAGTADTQYF. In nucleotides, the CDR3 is TGTGCCAGCAGCTGGGCCGGGACCGCAGATACGCAGTATTTT.

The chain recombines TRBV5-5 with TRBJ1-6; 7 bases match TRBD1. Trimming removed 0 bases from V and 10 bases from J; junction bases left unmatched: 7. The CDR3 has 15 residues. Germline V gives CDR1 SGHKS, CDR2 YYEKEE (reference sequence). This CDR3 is CASSLETGLRSPLHF. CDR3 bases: TGTGCCAGCAGCTTGGAGACAGGGCTCAGATCACCCCTCCACTTT.

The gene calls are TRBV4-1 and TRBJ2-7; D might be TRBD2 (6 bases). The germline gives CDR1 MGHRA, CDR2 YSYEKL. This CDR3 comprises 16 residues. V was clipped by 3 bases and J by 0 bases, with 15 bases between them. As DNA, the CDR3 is TGCGCCAGCAGCCAGCTTGGCGGGGCTAGCTCCTACGAGCAGTACTTC. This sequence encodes CASSQLGGASSYEQYF.

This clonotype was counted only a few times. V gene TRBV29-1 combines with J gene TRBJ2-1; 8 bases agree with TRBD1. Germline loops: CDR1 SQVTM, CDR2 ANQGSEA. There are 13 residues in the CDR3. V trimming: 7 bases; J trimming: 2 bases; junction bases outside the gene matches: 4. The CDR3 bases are TGCAGCGAAATGACAGGGGCCTACAATGAGCAGTTCTTC. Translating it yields CSEMTGAYNEQFF.

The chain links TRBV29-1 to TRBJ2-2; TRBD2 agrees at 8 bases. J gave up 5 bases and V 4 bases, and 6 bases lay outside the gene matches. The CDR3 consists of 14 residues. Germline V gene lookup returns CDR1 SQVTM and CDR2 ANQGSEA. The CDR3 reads CSVVSPGGTGELFF. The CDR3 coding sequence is TGCAGCGTTGTTTCGCCGGGGGGGACCGGGGAGCTGTTTTTT.

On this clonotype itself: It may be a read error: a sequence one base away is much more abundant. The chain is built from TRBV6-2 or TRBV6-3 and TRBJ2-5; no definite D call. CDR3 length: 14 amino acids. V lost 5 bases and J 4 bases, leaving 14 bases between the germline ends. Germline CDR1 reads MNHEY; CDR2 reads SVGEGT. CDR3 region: CASSNSNRRETQYF. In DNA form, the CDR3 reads TGTGCCAGCAGTAACAGTAACCGACGAGAGACCCAGTACTTC.

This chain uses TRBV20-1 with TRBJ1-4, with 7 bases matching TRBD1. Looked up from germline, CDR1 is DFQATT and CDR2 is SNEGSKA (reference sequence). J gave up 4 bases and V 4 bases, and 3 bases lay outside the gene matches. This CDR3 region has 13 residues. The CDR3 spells CSAKQGINEKLFF. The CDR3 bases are TGCAGTGCTAAACAGGGGATTAATGAAAAACTGTTTTTT.

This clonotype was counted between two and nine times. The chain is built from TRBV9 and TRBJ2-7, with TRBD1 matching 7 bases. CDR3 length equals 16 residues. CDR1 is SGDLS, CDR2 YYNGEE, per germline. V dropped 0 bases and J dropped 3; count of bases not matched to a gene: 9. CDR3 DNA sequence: TGTGCCAGCAGCGTAGGAGATGGGGGACAGATCTACGAGCAGTACTTC. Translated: CASSVGDGGQIYEQYF.